This paragraph reports one TCR beta chain. It lacks a known antigen. Per-base qualities were not stored, and no clone one base away is much larger. TCRbeta CDR3 regions were amplified from genomic DNA using the immunoSEQ Assay, a bias-controlled multiplex PCR. The original methods were these. Nucleated cell counts per sample were estimated from amplification of reference gene primers within the assay. To quantify the absolute abundance of each unique TCRbeta CDR3 rearrangement, sequence reads were collapsed and filtered. For each sample, productive Simpson clonality was calculated by taking the square root of Simpson's diversity index across productive rearrangements. TCRdb stores this immuneACCESS table with in-frame sequences only. Part of the clones is absent; in the studies checked, under half of the shortfall reflects unresolved V genes, and no reason is known for the rest. V, J and clone size were drawn from that table, and D and trimming were deduced from the DNA. Here the sample has about 250,000 clones; 65% to 80% occur a single time. The ten largest account for over 3% of the sample.

Trimmed from V: 4 bases; trimmed from J: 8 bases; junction bases lacking a gene match: 8. The germline V gene yields SGHDT for CDR1 and YYEEEE for CDR2. The CDR3 spans 13 residues, from the cysteine through the phenylalanine. Of the read, only the CDR3 DNA is kept; its 39 bases are in frame from base 1. Whole blood was collected in K2EDTA tubes by collaborating institutions according to the institutions' own protocols. For TCRbeta analysis, collaborators shipped samples in one of three forms: frozen whole blood, isolated PBMCs, or DNA extracted from either of those sample types. This entry comes from a study of blood T cell repertoires in COVID-19 (TCRdb year 2020). Study-level background: The collaborator samples originated in the United States, Italy and Spain and spanned the acute and convalescent phases of COVID-19. The material from the prospective study consisted of cDNA or gDNA derived from T cells, B-cell-depleted T cells, or PBMCs. The dataset comprised deeply sampled blood TCRbeta repertoires from subjects exposed to, actively infected with, or recovered from COVID-19. The repertoires were released in a freely available public database meant as a resource for research on the immune response to SARS-CoV-2. Samples came from the ongoing ImmuneRACE study (first 160 participants) plus 1,254 subjects from 6 global collaborators. Sample metadata almost always included a de-identified subject ID, COVID-19 status, age in years and sex. Where available, HLA class I and class II types were taken from metadata supplied by the sample provider and were not determined by assay-based typing. On the study overall, not on this receptor specifically: How much clinical and demographic metadata was included differed by source and by participant, and the metadata was provided uncurated.

Here the chain combines TRBV5-6 and TRBJ1-2; 7 bases in between match TRBD1. What was sequenced was peripheral blood. This clonotype originated in a middle-aged woman with active or convalescent COVID-19. The bases read TGTGCCAGCAGCCCCGTAGGGGGCGGAGGCTACACCTTC. Its translation reads: CASSPVGGGGYTF.